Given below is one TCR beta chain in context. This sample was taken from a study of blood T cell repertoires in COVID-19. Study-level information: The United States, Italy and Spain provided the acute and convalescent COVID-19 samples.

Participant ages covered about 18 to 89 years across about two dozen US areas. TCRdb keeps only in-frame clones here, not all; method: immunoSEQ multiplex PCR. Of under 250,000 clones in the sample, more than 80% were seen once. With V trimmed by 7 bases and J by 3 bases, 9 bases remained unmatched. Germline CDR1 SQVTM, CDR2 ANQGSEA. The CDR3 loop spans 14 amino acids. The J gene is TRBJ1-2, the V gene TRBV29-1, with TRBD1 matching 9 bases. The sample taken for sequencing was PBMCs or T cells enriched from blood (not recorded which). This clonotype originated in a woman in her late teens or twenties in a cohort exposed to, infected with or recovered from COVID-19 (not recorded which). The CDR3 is CSAGSGQGHYGYTF. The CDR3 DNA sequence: TGCAGCGCCGGCTCGGGACAGGGCCACTATGGCTACACCTTC.